These T cell receptor beta chains were read from a single sample in a study of OX40 agonist ivuxolimab in advanced cancers. Produced via immunoSEQ multiplex PCR; TCRdb's table is partial and in-frame only. Of 65,000 to 80,000 clones listed, approximately 90% are singletons. The source material was CD4+ or CD8+ T cells sorted from blood, sampled in a trial of the OX40 agonist ivuxolimab. Every receptor here comes from an adult with an advanced solid tumor such as melanoma, head and neck, liver or kidney cancer. Each CDR3 is given with its conserved first and last residue. A D gene is named only where the DNA matches it firmly. Rows may omit the clone size; those that give it use once, few, many or a size class.

D,size,J,V,CDR3,DNA
.,.,TRBJ2-1,TRBV28,CASSFGVHEQFF,TGTGCCAGCAGTTTCGGGGTGCATGAGCAGTTCTTC
.,.,TRBJ2-5,TRBV18,CASSPSVEEETQYF,TGTGCCAGCTCACCATCGGTGGAGGAGGAGACCCAGTACTTC
.,.,TRBJ2-1,TRBV28,CASSLVGSSYNEQFF,TGTGCCAGCAGTTTAGTAGGGAGCTCCTACAATGAGCAGTTCTTC
TRBD2,.,TRBJ2-7,TRBV11-3,CASSDPGGVSYEQYF,TGTGCCAGCAGCGACCCGGGGGGGGTTAGTTACGAGCAGTACTTC
.,.,TRBJ1-4,TRBV2,CASSDGGATNEKLFF,TGTGCCAGCAGTGATGGCGGGGCAACTAATGAAAAACTGTTTTTT
TRBD1,.,TRBJ2-7,TRBV25-1,CASSEETGILYEQYF,TGTGCCAGCAGTGAAGAGACAGGGATTCTATACGAGCAGTACTTC
TRBD1,.,TRBJ1-1,TRBV9,CASSVESGGSFEAFF,TGTGCCAGCAGCGTAGAGTCAGGGGGCTCATTTGAAGCTTTCTTT
TRBD1,few,TRBJ1-4,TRBV9,CASNNGDRATEKLFF,TGTGCCAGCAACAACGGGGACAGGGCGACTGAAAAACTGTTTTTT
.,.,TRBJ1-1,TRBV9,CASSLGQSNTEAFF,TGTGCCAGCAGCTTAGGACAGAGCAACACTGAAGCTTTCTTT
.,few,TRBJ2-7,TRBV29-1,CSVKTSSYEQYF,TGCAGCGTGAAGACATCGTCCTACGAGCAGTACTTC
.,.,TRBJ1-1,TRBV11-2,CASSLPVQTEAFF,TGTGCCAGCAGCTTACCAGTCCAAACTGAAGCTTTCTTT
.,.,TRBJ1-3,TRBV5-4,CASSLGPQGNTIYF,TGTGCCAGCAGCTTAGGGCCCCAGGGAAACACCATATATTTT
.,.,TRBJ2-2,TRBV11-3,CASSMRGTGELFF,TGTGCCAGCAGCATGAGGGGGACCGGGGAGCTGTTTTTT
TRBD1,.,TRBJ1-5,TRBV28,CASGRTGAFNQPQHF,TGTGCCAGCGGTCGGACAGGGGCCTTCAATCAGCCCCAGCATTTT
TRBD2,.,TRBJ2-7,TRBV6-5,CASSYSGTSEYEQYF,TGTGCCAGCAGTTACTCCGGGACTAGCGAGTACGAGCAGTACTTC
.,.,TRBJ1-2,TRBV29-1,CSVIGGPPYGYTF,TGCAGCGTTATAGGGGGGCCCCCTTATGGCTACACCTTC
.,.,TRBJ1-1,TRBV6-6,CASSYLVTEAFF,TGTGCCAGCAGTTACTTGGTCACTGAAGCTTTCTTT
.,.,TRBJ2-7,TRBV7-9,CASSTGYEQYF,TGTGCCAGCAGCACGGGGTACGAGCAGTACTTC
.,.,TRBJ1-2,TRBV6-5,CASSYTGNYGYTF,TGTGCCAGCAGTTACACCGGGAACTATGGCTACACCTTC
TRBD2,.,TRBJ2-7,TRBV19,CASSIFLAVSYEQYF,TGTGCCAGTAGTATCTTCCTAGCGGTCTCCTACGAGCAGTACTTC
.,.,TRBJ2-5,TRBV14,CASSQGGISGETQYF,TGTGCCAGCAGCCAAGGTGGGATTAGTGGAGAGACCCAGTACTTC
.,.,TRBJ2-1,TRBV25-1,CASSEGPGVVNEQFF,TGTGCCAGCAGTGAAGGGCCAGGGGTTGTAAATGAGCAGTTCTTC
TRBD1,.,TRBJ2-4,TRBV11-2,CASSLDWDRGNIQYF,TGTGCCAGCAGCTTAGATTGGGACAGGGGAAACATTCAGTACTTC
TRBD1,.,TRBJ2-2,TRBV28,CASRGAGQGVVGELFF,TGTGCCAGCCGAGGAGCCGGACAGGGGGTGGTCGGGGAGCTGTTTTTT
.,once,TRBJ2-6,TRBV6-1,CASSVTGGSGANVLTF,TGTGCCAGCAGTGTAACAGGTGGCTCTGGGGCCAACGTCCTGACTTTC
TRBD1,.,TRBJ2-7,TRBV28,CASSMTGQGYEQYF,TGTGCCAGCAGCATGACGGGACAGGGTTACGAGCAGTACTTC
.,few,TRBJ2-7,TRBV10-3,CAISGGFIDEQYF,TGTGCCATCAGCGGTGGGTTTATCGACGAGCAGTACTTC
TRBD2,.,TRBJ2-2,TRBV4-2,CASSQDRAGVRGVSGELFF,TGTGCCAGCAGCCAAGACCGGGCGGGGGTGCGAGGGGTTAGCGGGGAGCTGTTTTTT
.,once,TRBJ1-1,TRBV7-9,CASSLFLVGPNTEAFF,TGTGCCAGCAGCTTATTTCTTGTAGGGCCGAACACTGAAGCTTTCTTT
.,.,TRBJ2-7,TRBV4-3,CASSLDRAYEQYF,TGCGCCAGCAGCCTGGACCGAGCCTACGAGCAGTACTTC
TRBD2,.,TRBJ2-1,TRBV4-3,CASSQDEGSGNNEQFF,TGCGCCAGCAGCCAAGACGAAGGGAGCGGGAACAATGAGCAGTTCTTC
TRBD2,.,TRBJ2-7,TRBV5-1,CASSFASGSGNEQYF,TGCGCCAGCAGCTTCGCTAGCGGGAGCGGTAACGAGCAGTACTTC
TRBD2,.,TRBJ2-1,TRBV7-3,CASSAIAGNLGGEQFF,TGTGCCAGCAGCGCAATAGCGGGAAATTTGGGTGGTGAGCAGTTCTTC
.,.,TRBJ2-1,TRBV4-3,CASSQVVQAPYNEQFF,TGCGCCAGCAGCCAAGTCGTACAAGCACCCTACAATGAGCAGTTCTTC
.,.,TRBJ1-1,TRBV27,CASSLSAPITEAFF,TGTGCCAGCAGTTTATCGGCCCCAATCACTGAAGCTTTCTTT
.,.,TRBJ1-1,TRBV28,CASGRTNTEAFF,TGTGCCTCAGGAAGAACGAACACTGAAGCTTTCTTT
TRBD2,.,TRBJ2-1,TRBV29-1,CSVPLAGASYNEQFF,TGCAGCGTTCCCTTAGCGGGAGCCTCCTACAATGAGCAGTTCTTC
.,.,TRBJ1-4,TRBV5-6,CASSPTGTNEKLFF,TGTGCCAGCAGCCCCACGGGGACTAATGAAAAACTGTTTTTT
TRBD1,.,TRBJ1-2,TRBV9,CASSIYTGGAGGYTF,TGTGCCAGCAGCATCTATACAGGGGGCGCAGGTGGCTACACCTTC
.,.,TRBJ2-5,TRBV6-5,CASSLRGLGETQYF,TGTGCCAGCAGCCTCAGGGGACTCGGAGAGACCCAGTACTTC
TRBD2,.,TRBJ2-7,TRBV28,CASSPTSLSYEQYF,TGTGCCAGCAGTCCGACTAGCTTATCCTACGAGCAGTACTTC
.,.,TRBJ2-1,TRBV4-3,CASSLERAYNEQFF,TGCGCCAGCAGCCTCGAGCGGGCGTACAATGAGCAGTTCTTC
.,once,TRBJ2-3,TRBV7-3,CASSPDGITDTQYF,TGTGCCAGCAGCCCGGACGGGATTACAGATACGCAGTATTTT
.,.,TRBJ2-7,TRBV6-6,CASSYSPDHEQYF,TGTGCCAGCAGTTACAGTCCCGATCACGAGCAGTACTTC